Below are 22 T cell receptor beta chains sequenced from a single sample in a study of cytomegalovirus exposure and HLA in healthy donors. Method: immunoSEQ multiplex PCR; TCRdb's copy keeps in-frame clones and lacks some. The data show hundreds of thousands of clones, about nine tenths seen once. Input material: PBMCs. These receptors originate from a woman aged 18-29 years in good health and CMV-seronegative.

The chain employs TRBV4-1 and TRBJ2-2, with 7 bases identical to TRBD1. Trimming removed 1 base from V and 4 bases from J; junction bases left unmatched: 3. The CDR3 spans 15 residues. The germline V gene has CDR1 MGHRA and CDR2 YSYEKL. The CDR3 spells CASSQVRGITGELFF. DNA for the CDR3: TGCGCCAGCAGCCAAGTCAGGGGGATCACCGGGGAGCTGTTTTTT.

The chain recombines TRBV5-4 with TRBJ1-2; D is possibly TRBD1 (6 bases). The CDR3 sequence is 13 residues long. Germline loops: CDR1 SGHNT, CDR2 YYREEE (reference sequence). The germline V and J ends were trimmed by 0 bases and 4 bases, with 7 bases remaining between them. This chain's CDR3 is CASSLEQGYGYTF. CDR3 nucleotide sequence: TGTGCCAGCAGCTTGGAACAGGGCTATGGCTACACCTTC.

The table lists this clone with a few counts. The chain links TRBV7-9 to TRBJ2-7; D may be TRBD1 (6 bases). The CDR3 consists of 16 residues. Germline V gives CDR1 SEHNR, CDR2 FQNEAQ (reference sequence). V lost 1 base to trimming and J lost 1 base, with 14 bases between them. The CDR3 here is CASSLGSGTPSYEQYF. CDR3 in DNA: TGTGCCAGCAGCTTAGGGTCCGGGACACCTTCCTACGAGCAGTACTTC. The full variable domain, completed using reference TRBV7-9 and TRBJ2-7, is DTGVSQNPRHKITKRGQNVTFRCDPISEHNRLYWYRQTLGQGPEFLTYFQNEAQLEKSRLLSDRFSAERPKGSFSTLEIQRTEQGDSAMYLCASSLGSGTPSYEQYFGPGTRLTVT.

The rearrangement uses TRBV4-1 and TRBJ2-3; the match to TRBD2 covers 7 bases. Per germline, CDR1 MGHRA and CDR2 YSYEKL. There are 16 residues in the CDR3. V lost 3 bases to trimming and J lost 2 bases; unmatched junction nucleotides: 8. CDR3 loop: CASSHQRGSATDTQYF. The CDR3 region has the DNA TGCGCCAGCAGCCATCAGCGGGGCTCCGCCACAGATACGCAGTATTTT.

The V gene is TRBV7-9, the J gene TRBJ2-3; TRBD2 agrees at 12 bases. The germline gives CDR1 SEHNR, CDR2 FQNEAQ (reference sequence). V gave up 5 bases and J gave up 2 bases; unmatched junction bases: 5. This CDR3 has 16 amino acids. The chain's CDR3 is CASSPGLAGSTDTQYF. CDR3 coding DNA: TGTGCCAGCAGCCCCGGACTAGCGGGATCCACAGATACGCAGTATTTT.

This clone was seen a handful of times. Other DNA sequences in this sample translate to the same CDR3. The rearrangement links TRBV19 to TRBJ2-7, with D possibly matching TRBD2 (6 bases). CDR3 size: 14 residues. From germline, CDR1 is LNHDA and CDR2 SQIVND (reference sequence). Trimming left V 2 bases short and J 0 bases short, with 8 bases between. CDR3 residues: CASSIQGGSYEQYF. CDR3 coding DNA: TGTGCCAGTAGTATACAGGGAGGCTCCTACGAGCAGTACTTC.

The rearrangement uses TRBV4-1 and TRBJ1-5; maybe TRBD1 (5 bases). Germline V lookup: CDR1 MGHRA, CDR2 YSYEKL. The CDR3 is 17 residues long. V was shortened by 0 bases and J by 1 base, with 13 bases between the two germline ends. The CDR3 sequence: CASSQDGPGWSNQPQHF. CDR3 DNA: TGCGCCAGCAGCCAAGATGGGCCAGGGTGGAGCAATCAGCCCCAGCATTTT.

The sample holds one count of this clone. The rearrangement uses TRBV5-1 and TRBJ2-3; 15 bases match TRBD2. The CDR3 has 16 amino acids. With V trimmed by 3 bases and J by 5 bases, 4 bases remained unmatched. Germline values: CDR1 SGHRS, CDR2 YFSETQ. The CDR3 is CASSYGTSGGIDTQYF. For the CDR3, the DNA is TGCGCCAGCAGCTACGGGACTAGCGGGGGGATAGATACGCAGTATTTT.

This chain joins TRBV27 and TRBJ2-7, with a weak D call TRBD1 (7 bases). Germline loops: CDR1 MNHEY, CDR2 SMNVEV (reference sequence). This CDR3 has 16 residues. V shed 3 bases and J shed 3 bases, with 18 bases lying between them. The CDR3 region has the DNA TGTGCCAGCAGTTTGGCTCCGACAGGGACTGTCTACGAGCAGTACTTC. Translation gives CASSLAPTGTVYEQYF.

V usage is TRBV15 and J usage is TRBJ1-1; D is perhaps TRBD1 (6 bases). This CDR3 has 14 residues. V was trimmed by 1 base and J by 7 bases, leaving 13 bases between them. The germline V gene encodes CDR1 LNHNV and CDR2 YYDKDF (reference sequence). Here the CDR3 reads CATSRVDRKNEAFF. CDR3 coding DNA: TGTGCCACCAGCAGAGTTGACAGGAAAAATGAAGCTTTCTTT.

The gene calls are TRBV9 and TRBJ2-5; 7 positions agree with TRBD2. The J segment lost 1 base and the V segment lost 4 bases, leaving 7 bases of the junction unmatched. The CDR3 is 15 residues long. Germline values: CDR1 SGDLS, CDR2 YYNGEE. The CDR3 spells CASSPAGAPQETQYF. In nucleotides, the CDR3 is TGTGCCAGCAGCCCTGCGGGAGCCCCCCAAGAGACCCAGTACTTC.

The rearrangement uses TRBV6-5 and TRBJ2-1, with D perhaps TRBD2 (6 bases). Trimming took off 1 base at V and 5 bases at J, with 9 bases between the two ends. The CDR3 extends over 14 amino acids. The germline gives CDR1 MNHEY, CDR2 SVGAGI. The CDR3 DNA sequence: TGTGCCAGCAGTTACTACGGGGGTAACAATGAGCAGTTCTTC. As protein: CASSYYGGNNEQFF.

V and J are TRBV5-6 and TRBJ2-7, with unresolved D. The CDR3 runs 14 residues. V gave up 3 bases and J gave up 1 base, with 11 bases separating them. Per germline, CDR1 SGHDT and CDR2 YYEEEE. This CDR3 is CASSSLGSSYEQYF. CDR3 nucleotide sequence: TGTGCCAGCAGCTCATTGGGCAGTTCCTACGAGCAGTACTTC. Looking up the rest from reference TRBV5-6 and TRBJ2-7 gives the full variable domain: DAGVTQSPTHLIKTRGQQVTLRCSPKSGHDTVSWYQQALGQGPQFIFQYYEEEERQRGNFPDRFSGHQFPNYSSELNVNALLLGDSALYLCASSSLGSSYEQYFGPGTRLTVT.

The rearrangement links TRBV2 to TRBJ2-7; D ambiguous. The CDR3 contains 11 residues. Germline lookup yields CDR1 SNHLY and CDR2 FYNNEI. V lost 8 bases and J lost 6, with 11 bases in between. CDR3 in amino acids: CASRAGFEQYF. In DNA form, the CDR3 reads TGTGCCAGCCGCGCAGGTTTCGAGCAGTACTTC.

The CDR3 nucleotides read TGCAGTGCGTCTCGTGTGGATACGCAGTATTTT. This codes for CSASRVDTQYF. V is TRBV20-1 and J is TRBJ2-3; D unclear. Trimming removed 6 bases from V and 6 bases from J, with 10 bases in between. Germline V lookup: CDR1 DFQATT, CDR2 SNEGSKA (reference sequence). The CDR3 contains 11 residues.

The chain links TRBV5-1 to TRBJ2-5; TRBD2 aligns across 12 bases. The CDR3 runs 16 residues. The V segment lost 4 bases and the J segment 3 bases; nucleotides outside the gene matches: 7. Germline V gene lookup returns CDR1 SGHRS and CDR2 YFSETQ. The CDR3 protein is CASSTTRLAGEETQYF. As DNA, the CDR3 is TGCGCCAGCAGCACCACGAGACTAGCGGGAGAAGAGACCCAGTACTTC.

The chain recombines TRBV5-1 with TRBJ1-3; 7 bases agree with TRBD1. Germline CDR1 reads SGHRS; CDR2 reads YFSETQ. V gave up 6 bases and J gave up 1 base; unmatched junction bases: 4. CDR3 length: 14 residues. CDR3: CASTPGGSGNTIYF. The CDR3 coding sequence is TGCGCCAGCACCCCAGGGGGTTCTGGAAACACCATATATTTT.

Here the CDR3 reads CASRGAQGGPNSPLHF. In DNA, the CDR3 is TGTGCCAGCAGGGGGGCTCAGGGGGGTCCTAATTCACCCCTCCACTTT. This rearrangement joins TRBV2 to TRBJ1-6; 7 bases agree with TRBD1. The CDR3 loop spans 16 amino acids. Looked up from germline, CDR1 is SNHLY and CDR2 is FYNNEI. Trimming cost V 6 bases and J 6 bases; bases outside gene matches: 11.

This chain uses TRBV10-2 with TRBJ2-2; TRBD2 matches at 7 bases. The CDR3 consists of 14 residues. Per germline, CDR1 WSHSY and CDR2 SAAADI. Losses at the gene ends were 0 bases for V and 6 bases for J; bases not matched to a gene: 1. CDR3 protein: CASSESAGSGELFF. The CDR3 DNA reads TGCGCCAGCAGTGAGTCAGCGGGATCCGGGGAGCTGTTTTTT.

The chain joins TRBV6-4 to TRBJ2-1; the D gene is possibly TRBD2 (6 bases). This CDR3 spans 14 amino acids. Trimming took 2 bases from V and 7 from J, leaving 12 bases between them. Germline CDR1 MRHNA, CDR2 SNTAGT. DNA of the CDR3: TGTGCCAGCAGTGACAGCGCTAGCGTAAATGAGCAGTTCTTC. It codes for CASSDSASVNEQFF.

The V call is TRBV27, the J call TRBJ2-2, with D unclear. The CDR3 length is 17 residues. CDR1 MNHEY and CDR2 SMNVEV come from the germline V gene (reference sequence). The V end was cut by 7 bases, the J end by 5 bases, with 23 bases between. The CDR3 here is CASTNLGSSLGTGELFF. Written as DNA, the CDR3 is TGTGCCAGCACCAACTTAGGTAGCTCCCTGGGTACCGGGGAGCTGTTTTTT.

The chain joins TRBV5-4 to TRBJ2-1, with D possibly TRBD1 on 7 matching bases. V gave up 2 bases and J gave up 3 bases, with 18 bases separating them. This CDR3 is built from 17 residues. Germline V CDR1 and CDR2: SGHNT, YYREEE (reference sequence). The CDR3 DNA sequence: TGTGCCAGCAGCTTTCCGATTGGAGGGGGCATCTACAATGAGCAGTTCTTC. Amino acids: CASSFPIGGGIYNEQFF.